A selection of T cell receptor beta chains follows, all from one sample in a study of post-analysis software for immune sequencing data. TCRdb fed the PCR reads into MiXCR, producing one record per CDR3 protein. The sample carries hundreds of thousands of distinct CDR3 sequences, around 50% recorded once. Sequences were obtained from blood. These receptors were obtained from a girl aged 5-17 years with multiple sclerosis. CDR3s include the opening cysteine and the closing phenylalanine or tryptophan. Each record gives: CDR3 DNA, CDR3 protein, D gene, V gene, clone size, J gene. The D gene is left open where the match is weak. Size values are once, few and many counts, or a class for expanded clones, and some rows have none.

TGCAGCGTTGAAAGGGGTTACAATGAGCAGTTCTTC,CSVERGYNEQFF,-,TRBV29-1,-,TRBJ2-1
TGTGCCAGCAAGTTAACAGGGGATCGGTATGGCTACACCTTC,CASKLTGDRYGYTF,TRBD1,TRBV7-9,-,TRBJ1-2
TGTGCCAGCAGTTCTCTGGGCATCCCAGAGACCCAGTACTTC,CASSSLGIPETQYF,-,TRBV27,-,TRBJ2-5
TGTGCCAGCAGCCAACAGGGGGACAATTCACCCCTCCACTTT,CASSQQGDNSPLHF,TRBD1,TRBV3-1,-,TRBJ1-6
TGCAGTGCTAGACCTCCGGGACAGGGGGTCTACGAGCAGTACTTC,CSARPPGQGVYEQYF,TRBD1,TRBV20-1,-,TRBJ2-7
TGTACCAGCAGCCGCTCCCTCATAGGTGGCTACACCTTC,CTSSRSLIGGYTF,-,TRBV7-9,-,TRBJ1-2
TGTGCCAGCAGCGTAGGGGGCCAGCGCGCCTGCAATGAGCAGTTCTTC,CASSVGGQRACNEQFF,-,TRBV9,-,TRBJ2-1
TGTGCCAGCAGTTTAACTGGACAGACACCGAACACCGGGGAGCTGTTTTTT,CASSLTGQTPNTGELFF,-,TRBV12-3/TRBV12-4,-,TRBJ2-2
TGTGCCAGCAGCTCTATCCCTCCCGGGACAGGCTCCTACAATGAGCAGTTCTTC,CASSSIPPGTGSYNEQFF,TRBD1,TRBV7-9,-,TRBJ2-1
TGCAGTGCTAGAGGGGACAGGCGCGAGCAGTACTTC,CSARGDRREQYF,TRBD1,TRBV20-1,few,TRBJ2-7
TGTGCCAGCAGCCAGACGGGACTACTCACAGATACGCAGTATTTT,CASSQTGLLTDTQYF,TRBD2,TRBV7-3,-,TRBJ2-3
TGCAGTGCTAGACCGACGCTCACCTCCTACAATGAGCAGTTCTTC,CSARPTLTSYNEQFF,-,TRBV20-1,-,TRBJ2-1
TGTGCCAGCAGCTTAGTGGGGGGCCATCAGCCCCAGCATTTT,CASSLVGGHQPQHF,-,TRBV7-9,-,TRBJ1-5
TGTGCCAGCAGTCCTCAAAGGGGGTGGAGCTCCTACGAGCAGTACTTC,CASSPQRGWSSYEQYF,-,TRBV12-3/TRBV12-4,-,TRBJ2-7
TGTGCCAGCAGAAATGATCGAGGCTCTGGGGCCAACGTCCTGACTTTC,CASRNDRGSGANVLTF,-,TRBV27,-,TRBJ2-6
TGTGCCAGCAGTTATAGGACAGGGGCCCTCTACGAGCAGTACTTC,CASSYRTGALYEQYF,TRBD1,TRBV6-9,-,TRBJ2-7
TGTGCCAGCAGCTTAGTGTCTGGGACAGGGGGTAACGAGCAGTACTTC,CASSLVSGTGGNEQYF,TRBD1,TRBV7-2,-,TRBJ2-7
TGTGCCAGCACCCAGCGGCGGGGGGAGGGCGAGCAGTTCTTC,CASTQRRGEGEQFF,TRBD2,TRBV7-9,few,TRBJ2-1
TGCAGCACCTGGAAGAACACTGAAGCTTTCTTT,CSTWKNTEAFF,-,TRBV29-1,few,TRBJ1-1
TGTGCCAGCAGCCAAGACCGGACTAGGCGGGAGGCCCAGTACTTC,CASSQDRTRREAQYF,TRBD2,TRBV3-1,once,TRBJ2-4
TGTGCCAGCAGTTTCACGGGGACTAGCGGGAGAAATGAGCAGTTCTTC,CASSFTGTSGRNEQFF,TRBD2,TRBV12-3/TRBV12-4,-,TRBJ2-1
TGTGCCAGCAGCCACAGCGGGGGGGCATACAATGAGCAGTTCTTC,CASSHSGGAYNEQFF,TRBD2,TRBV2,-,TRBJ2-1
TGTGCCAGCAGCAACAGGGGACAGGCTACCTACGAGCAGTACTTC,CASSNRGQATYEQYF,TRBD1,TRBV6-5,few,TRBJ2-7
TGTGCCAGCAGTGAAGGGACAGGGGGCTCCTACGAGCAGTACTTC,CASSEGTGGSYEQYF,TRBD1,TRBV6-1,few,TRBJ2-7
TGCGCCAGCAGCCCCCTCGTCGGGAGGGCTGATTCACCCCTCCACTTT,CASSPLVGRADSPLHF,-,TRBV5-1,few,TRBJ1-6
TGCAGCGTGAAGAACAGGGGCACAGATACGCAGTATTTT,CSVKNRGTDTQYF,-,TRBV29-1,-,TRBJ2-3
TGTGCCAGCAGCGTAGCCGGCTTGGATCAAGACGAGCGGTACTTC,CASSVAGLDQDERYF,-,TRBV9,-,TRBJ2-5
TGCAGCGTTTCCCGGGACAGGGAGTCTGGTGAGCAGTTCTTC,CSVSRDRESGEQFF,TRBD1,TRBV29-1,-,TRBJ2-1
TGTGCCAGCAGCCCTAGTATGATAGCGGGAGGATATTACAATGAGCAGTTCTTC,CASSPSMIAGGYYNEQFF,TRBD2,TRBV7-3,once,TRBJ2-1
TGCAGTGCTGGAGACGACAGGGTGGGAGCAGATACGCAGTATTTT,CSAGDDRVGADTQYF,TRBD1,TRBV20-1,-,TRBJ2-3
TGTGCCAGCAGCTTAGCGCGGGCTAGCGGGGAGGTCGAGCAGTACTTC,CASSLARASGEVEQYF,TRBD2,TRBV7-9,-,TRBJ2-7
TGCAGTGCTAGAGAGGTCAAATCAGAGCAGTTCTTC,CSAREVKSEQFF,-,TRBV20-1,-,TRBJ2-1
TGTGCCAGCAGCCAATGGACGAGCAGGGCTGTGACCCAGTACTTC,CASSQWTSRAVTQYF,-,TRBV14,-,TRBJ2-5
TGCGCCAGCAGCTTGGGGACAGGGAGAGGTGAAAAACTGTTTTTT,CASSLGTGRGEKLFF,TRBD1,TRBV5-1,-,TRBJ1-4
TGTGCCAGCAGCGAAATGGGGACAGGGTGGACGTCAGATACGCAGTATTTT,CASSEMGTGWTSDTQYF,TRBD1,TRBV7-9,few,TRBJ2-3
TGTGCCAGCAGGTTGGGAAGCAATCAGCCCCAGCATTTT,CASRLGSNQPQHF,-,TRBV12-3/TRBV12-4,-,TRBJ1-5
TGTGCCAGCAGTTCACAGGGGGATGGCTACACCTTC,CASSSQGDGYTF,TRBD1,TRBV12-3/TRBV12-4,few,TRBJ1-2
TGCAGTGCTAGAGGTACAGGGGGGCCTGGCTATGGCTACACCTTC,CSARGTGGPGYGYTF,TRBD1,TRBV20-1,-,TRBJ1-2
TGCAGCGTTGGGGGACTGGGAAACACCATATATTTT,CSVGGLGNTIYF,-,TRBV29-1,once,TRBJ1-3
TGTGCCAGCAGCTTAGGGTACAGGGGCCCCCAAGAGACCCAGTACTTC,CASSLGYRGPQETQYF,TRBD1,TRBV7-6,-,TRBJ2-5
TGTGCCAGCAGCCAAGCGCGCGGGGCCTTCTACGAGCAGTACTTC,CASSQARGAFYEQYF,-,TRBV3-1,-,TRBJ2-7
TGTGCCAGCAGCAAAGCGGGCAGGGCCCCCTACGAGCAGTACTTC,CASSKAGRAPYEQYF,-,TRBV21-1,-,TRBJ2-7
TGTGCCAGCAGGCCGGGACAGGTCCAAGAGACCCAGTACTTC,CASRPGQVQETQYF,TRBD1,TRBV7-2,-,TRBJ2-5
TGTGCCAGCAGTTTCCACGAGGACAGTAACACAGATACGCAGTATTTT,CASSFHEDSNTDTQYF,-,TRBV12-3/TRBV12-4,-,TRBJ2-3
TGTGCCAGCAGTGCTGATGGTAGCGGCGATACGCAGTATTTT,CASSADGSGDTQYF,-,TRBV2,-,TRBJ2-3
TGCGCCAGCAGCTTGGGGACAGCCTCGCCCCCCTATAATTCACCCCTCCACTTT,CASSLGTASPPYNSPLHF,-,TRBV5-1,few,TRBJ1-6
TGTGCCAGCAGCGTAGATCTCAGTTCAAACTCTGGGGCCAACGTCCTGACTTTC,CASSVDLSSNSGANVLTF,-,TRBV9,-,TRBJ2-6
TGCAGTGCTAGGCTCTCGGGAGGGATCAAATCCTACGAGCAGTACTTC,CSARLSGGIKSYEQYF,TRBD2,TRBV20-1,-,TRBJ2-7